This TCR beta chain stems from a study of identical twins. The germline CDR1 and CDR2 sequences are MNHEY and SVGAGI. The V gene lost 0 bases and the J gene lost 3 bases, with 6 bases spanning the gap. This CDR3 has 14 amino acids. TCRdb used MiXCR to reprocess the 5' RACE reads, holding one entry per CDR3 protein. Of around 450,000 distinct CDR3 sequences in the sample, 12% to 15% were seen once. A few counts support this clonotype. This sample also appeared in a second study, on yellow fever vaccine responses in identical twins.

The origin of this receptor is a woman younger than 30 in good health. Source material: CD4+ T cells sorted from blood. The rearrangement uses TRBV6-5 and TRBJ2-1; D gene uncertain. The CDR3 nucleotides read TGTGCCAGCAGTTACTCGAGCCTCTACAATGAGCAGTTCTTC. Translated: CASSYSSLYNEQFF.